This entry describes one T cell receptor (beta chain). Clones were read by immunoSEQ multiplex PCR, and TCRdb kept only the in-frame ones, dropping some. This table has approximately 300,000 clones, nearly 90% appearing once. The sample belongs to a study of blood T cell repertoires in COVID-19. Germline assignment: CDR1 SGHRS and CDR2 YFSETQ. The length of the CDR3 is 15 residues. V was cut by 2 bases and J by 4 bases, with 13 bases left in between. Sequencing used peripheral blood. The gene calls are TRBV5-1 and TRBJ2-1, with a tentative D call TRBD1 (5 bases). The origin of this receptor is a woman in her twenties or thirties with COVID-19, enrolled during active disease. The CDR3 region has the DNA TGCGCCAGCAGCTTACAGGCGCCAGAATACAATGAGCAGTTCTTC. Amino acid sequence: CASSLQAPEYNEQFF.